The 15 T cell receptor beta chains below were found in one sample sequenced in a study of early T cells in non-severe SARS-CoV-2 infection. TCRdb independently ran MiXCR on the 5' RACE reads; one entry per CDR3 protein. The data contain tens of thousands of distinct CDR3 sequences, approximately 15% of them singletons. The sample taken for sequencing was whole blood. These receptors were obtained from an adult who was a healthcare worker with PCR-confirmed SARS-CoV-2 infection or an uninfected control (not recorded which).

This clonotype was seen a handful of times. This chain uses TRBV7-2 with TRBJ2-7; D gene unclear. Trimming cost V 7 bases and J 0 bases, with 13 bases left between them. Germline V gene data show CDR1 as SGHTA and CDR2 as FQGNSA. The CDR3 consists of 14 residues. The CDR3 region is CASTSQSDSYEQYF. CDR3 nucleotide sequence: TGTGCCAGCACATCGCAGTCGGACTCCTACGAGCAGTACTTC.

V and J are TRBV29-1 and TRBJ2-5; the D is unclear. The germline V and J ends were trimmed by 5 bases and 2 bases, with 6 bases remaining between them. The CDR3 runs to 11 residues. CDR1 and CDR2 from the germline V gene are SQVTM and ANQGSEA. The CDR3 nucleotides are TGCAGCGTTACCTCGCAAGAGACCCAGTACTTC. Amino acids: CSVTSQETQYF. Supplemented by reference TRBV29-1 and TRBJ2-5, the full variable domain reads SAVISQKPSRDICQRGTSLTIQCQVDSQVTMMFWYRQQPGQSLTLIATANQGSEATYESGFVIDKFPISRPNLTFSTLTVSNMSPEDSSIYLCSVTSQETQYFGPGTRLLVL.

This clonotype was picked up many times. This rearrangement joins TRBV4-1 to TRBJ2-1, with 9 bases lining up with TRBD2. This CDR3 has 17 amino acids. The V gene's germline CDR1 is MGHRA and CDR2 YSYEKL. Trimming cost V 5 bases and J 2 bases; bases outside gene matches: 10. CDR3 coding DNA: TGCGCCAGCAGCTCAACCGTAGCGGGGGTCCCCTACAATGAGCAGTTCTTC. Translating it yields CASSSTVAGVPYNEQFF.

In its sample, this clonotype was seen a few times. This chain uses TRBV7-9 with TRBJ1-2, with 7 bases identical to TRBD1. This CDR3 has 12 residues. The ends lost 5 bases at V and 13 bases at J; junction bases unmatched: 10. The germline V gene encodes CDR1 SEHNR and CDR2 FQNEAQ (reference sequence). The CDR3 sequence: CASSRDSGNSTF. The CDR3 bases are TGTGCCAGCAGCCGGGACAGCGGAAACTCCACCTTC.

V gene TRBV5-6 combines with J gene TRBJ2-3; no definite D call. The CDR3 covers 13 residues. V lost 2 bases and J 0 bases, leaving 4 bases between the germline ends. CDR1 and CDR2 from the germline V gene are SGHDT and YYEEEE. This CDR3 is CASSFPSTDTQYF. The CDR3 DNA is TGTGCCAGCAGCTTTCCAAGCACAGATACGCAGTATTTT.

In this sample, this clonotype turned up a few times. This chain joins TRBV19 and TRBJ1-5; TRBD1 aligns across 10 bases. Trimming removed 8 bases from V and 5 bases from J; junction bases left unmatched: 6. The CDR3 sequence is 14 residues long. The germline CDR1 and CDR2 sequences are LNHDA and SQIVND (reference sequence). DNA of the CDR3: TGTGCCAGTCATGGACAGGGGGTTCATCAGCCCCAGCATTTT. Protein sequence: CASHGQGVHQPQHF.

This clonotype was observed a handful of times. Relative to the germline gene, one junction end is altered; a read error may explain this. Here the CDR3 reads CASSFDTRF. The CDR3 nucleotides read TGTGCCAGCAGCTTCGACACCCGTTTC. The rearrangement joins TRBV7-9 to TRBJ2-1; D unresolved. The CDR3 is 9 amino acids. Germline V gives CDR1 SEHNR, CDR2 FQNEAQ (reference sequence).

This clonotype appeared a few times. CDR3 sequence reads: CAISGTGGTAGYTF. The CDR3 DNA sequence: TGTGCCATCAGTGGGACAGGGGGAACGGCTGGCTACACCTTC. This rearrangement joins TRBV10-3 to TRBJ1-2, with TRBD1 identical over 10 bases. Germline V gene lookup returns CDR1 ENHRY and CDR2 SYGVKD. The CDR3 covers 14 residues. The ends lost 4 bases at V and 7 bases at J; junction bases unmatched: 6.

The chain employs TRBV20-1 and TRBJ2-3, with 7 bases fitting TRBD2. Per germline, CDR1 DFQATT and CDR2 SNEGSKA (reference sequence). The junction had 8 bases not matched to a gene; V was cut back by 1 base and J by 1 base. The CDR3 totals 16 residues. The CDR3 loop reads CSARGLQRGGTDTQYF. The CDR3, as DNA: TGCAGTGCTAGAGGCCTACAGCGGGGCGGCACAGATACGCAGTATTTT.

Points on this clonotype: One junction end does not reproduce the germline sequence, and a read error may be involved. V usage is TRBV11-2 and J usage is TRBJ2-2; 8 bases line up with TRBD2. Germline values: CDR1 SGHAT, CDR2 FQNNGV. The CDR3 totals 14 residues. CDR3 nucleotides: TGTGTCAGCAGCCCGGTAGCGGGGTACGGGGAGCTGTTTTTT. It yields the protein CVSSPVAGYGELFF.

V usage is TRBV28 and J usage is TRBJ2-7; D is unclear. Looked up from germline, CDR1 is MDHEN and CDR2 is SYDVKM. The CDR3 is 11 amino acids. The V end was cut by 5 bases, the J end by 2 bases, with 4 bases between. CDR3: CASSAAYEQYF. The CDR3 DNA is TGTGCCAGCAGTGCTGCCTACGAGCAGTACTTC.

This clonotype was seen a handful of times. The chain employs TRBV25-1 and TRBJ2-7, with D maybe TRBD1 (5 bases). V was shortened by 1 base and J by 0 bases, with 13 bases between the two germline ends. The V gene's germline CDR1 is MGHDK and CDR2 SYGVNS. The CDR3 consists of 16 residues. CDR3 coding DNA: TGTGCCAGCAGTGAATGGGCTGCAGGGATCTCCTACGAGCAGTACTTC. As protein: CASSEWAAGISYEQYF.

The genes are TRBV10-3 and TRBJ2-2; the D is unclear. V was shortened by 2 bases and J by 2 bases, with 6 bases between the two germline ends. Per the germline V gene, CDR1 is ENHRY and CDR2 is SYGVKD. The CDR3 sequence is 14 residues long. CDR3 sequence reads: CAISEAQNTGELFF. The CDR3 bases are TGTGCCATCAGTGAGGCGCAAAACACCGGGGAGCTGTTTTTT.

This clonotype has at least ten counts. The chain recombines TRBV18 with TRBJ2-7, with 8 bases aligning to TRBD1. The germline V gene encodes CDR1 KGHSH and CDR2 LQKENI. The V segment lost 6 bases and the J segment 6 bases; nucleotides outside the gene matches: 4. The CDR3 runs 12 residues. The CDR3 here is CASSQDRGEQYF. The CDR3 DNA reads TGTGCCAGCTCGCAAGACAGGGGCGAGCAGTACTTC.

Many counts were recorded for this clonotype. J is TRBJ1-6 and V is TRBV7-8; 7 positions match TRBD1. The CDR3 consists of 16 residues. Trimming cost V 4 bases and J 3 bases; bases outside gene matches: 6. Germline V gives CDR1 SGHVS, CDR2 FQNEAQ. The DNA of the CDR3 is TGTGCCAGCAGCTCCGACAGGGAGAACTATAATTCACCCCTCCACTTT. It encodes CASSSDRENYNSPLHF.